A selection of T cell receptor beta chains follows, all from one sample in a study of neurological immune-mediated disorders. Using its own MiXCR run on the 5' RACE reads, TCRdb lists one record per CDR3 protein. In the table there are roughly 60,000 distinct CDR3 sequences, under 5% of which are singletons. Sequenced input: CD4+ T cells from blood. These receptors originate from a woman aged 40-49 years with multiple sclerosis. Both conserved end residues are part of each CDR3.

v_gene	j_gene	CDR3aa
TRBV20-1	TRBJ2-1	CSARVRVGGNYNEQFF
TRBV5-1	TRBJ2-7	CASNHGTGAYEQYF
TRBV3-1	TRBJ1-1	CASGDINRESTEAFF
TRBV5-5	TRBJ2-1	CASSLNELLPYNEQFF
TRBV5-5	TRBJ1-6	CASSFGGQNSPLHF
TRBV12-3/TRBV12-4	TRBJ2-7	CASSPGRFSYEQYF
TRBV5-1	TRBJ2-7	CASSSGQVTYEQYF
TRBV20-1	TRBJ2-3	CSARFRGSTDTQYF
TRBV18	TRBJ1-2	CASSPTSTGNYGYTF
TRBV19	TRBJ1-1	CASIPARDTEAFF
TRBV20-1	TRBJ2-7	CSANGGESYEQYF
TRBV7-6	TRBJ1-3	CASSLESDVLSGNTIYF
TRBV6-6	TRBJ2-7	CASRLGTGSYEQYF
TRBV5-1	TRBJ2-1	CASSLPSAENDEQFF
TRBV2	TRBJ1-1	CASSPRGLTEAFF
TRBV29-1	TRBJ2-2	CSVGRGPGELFF
TRBV20-1	TRBJ2-3	CSARDFGAGGLSTDTQYF
TRBV6-5	TRBJ2-7	CATPGQGYEQYF
TRBV5-1	TRBJ2-5	CASSLGWTSARFGTQYF
TRBV7-9	TRBJ2-5	CASSLGGLETQYF
TRBV10-3	TRBJ2-3	CAISGAEDTQYF
TRBV12-5	TRBJ2-7	CASGLPKGQEYLYEQYF
TRBV5-1	TRBJ1-1	CASSLGPQGPNTEAFF
TRBV14	TRBJ2-7	CASSLRPSSSSSYEQYF
TRBV5-1	TRBJ1-3	CASSLRGGEYGIYF
TRBV7-9	TRBJ2-3	CASSLALGPAPDTQYF
TRBV27	TRBJ1-2	CASSFFGAGNYGYTF
TRBV29-1	TRBJ1-2	CSAGEVRGNYGYTF
TRBV12-3/TRBV12-4	TRBJ1-1	CASSARGNTEAFF
TRBV10-3	TRBJ1-2	CAIRAGTGDYGYTF
TRBV4-1	TRBJ1-4	CASSHSRTGGGSATNEKLFF
TRBV5-1	TRBJ2-3	CASSSLEPDTQYF
TRBV5-1	TRBJ2-7	CASSLVGRGYEQYF
TRBV5-1	TRBJ2-2	CASSPGTGGPTGELFF
TRBV10-3	TRBJ1-1	CAISSSQGRNTEAFF
TRBV5-1	TRBJ2-1	CASSWGLAGEPYNEQFF
TRBV14	TRBJ2-5	CASSLGLAGRETQYF
TRBV7-2	TRBJ2-1	CASSLEPSGYNEQFF
TRBV5-1	TRBJ2-5	CASSLGTGQETQYF
TRBV9	TRBJ1-2	CASSVTEAGTENGYTF
TRBV20-1	TRBJ2-3	CSARRGGSSTDTQYF
TRBV18	TRBJ1-5	CASSPGGPSNQPQHF
TRBV9	TRBJ2-7	CASSASGKSSYEQYF
TRBV5-1	TRBJ2-7	CASSSTFYEQYF
TRBV3-1	TRBJ1-4	CASSPGQGARANEKLFF
TRBV5-1	TRBJ2-7	CASSLGGGAGLDEQYF
TRBV5-1	TRBJ2-7	CASSLGRDYEQYF
TRBV18	TRBJ2-3	CASSPRGADTQYF
TRBV5-1	TRBJ2-7	CASSLNPFGATGGEQYF
TRBV10-3	TRBJ2-1	CAITPTREAGRNEQFF
TRBV12-3/TRBV12-4	TRBJ2-7	CASRPGHNSYEQYF
TRBV29-1	TRBJ2-1	CSVAPGQTYNEQFF
TRBV7-2	TRBJ2-5	CASSSWTRQETQYF